The 10 T cell receptor beta chains below come from one sample, sequenced in a study of blood T cells in healthy people across ages. A second roughly 6 to 12 cycle PCR used barcoded and J-beta primers. TCRdb independently ran MiXCR on the 5' RACE reads; one entry per CDR3 protein. Among approximately 880,000 distinct CDR3 sequences, around 48% were seen once, and the ten largest hold about an eighth. The sample consisted of blood. The receptor set was obtained from a man aged 30 to 39 in good health.

In its sample, this clonotype was seen once. The rearrangement uses TRBV4-1 and TRBJ2-7, with TRBD1 as a possible D gene (6 bases). Trimming cost V 2 bases and J 4 bases, with 18 bases left between them. CDR1 is MGHRA and CDR2 is YSYEKL in the germline V gene. This CDR3 spans 16 amino acids. DNA of the CDR3: TGCGCCAGCAGCCAATTGGTCCCCAGGGGCCAATACGAGCAGTACTTC. Its protein product is CASSQLVPRGQYEQYF.

This clonotype appeared a few times. The chain combines TRBV12-3 or TRBV12-4 with TRBJ2-7; D possibly matches TRBD1 or TRBD2 (7 bases each). The V end lost 5 bases, the J end lost 3 bases, and 17 bases lay between the germline ends. The CDR3 totals 15 residues. In nucleotides, the CDR3 is TGTGCCAGCAGTCGAAGATCAGGGGGGGACTACGAGCAGTACTTC. Encoded protein: CASSRRSGGDYEQYF.

This chain links TRBV20-1 with TRBJ1-1; D gene ambiguous. V lost 2 bases and J 0 bases, leaving 19 bases between the germline ends. CDR3 length equals 17 residues. Germline V lookup: CDR1 DFQATT, CDR2 SNEGSKA (reference sequence). The CDR3 sequence is CSARKRPGDIMNTEAFF. Written as DNA, the CDR3 is TGCAGTGCTAGAAAAAGGCCTGGGGATATAATGAACACTGAAGCTTTCTTT.

Written as DNA, the CDR3 is TGCAGTGCTAGTGCATCGTTGGGAGGGAATACAGATACGCAGTATTTT. The encoded protein is CSASASLGGNTDTQYF. This chain links TRBV20-1 with TRBJ2-3, with 7 positions matching TRBD2. This CDR3 has 16 residues. Per the germline V gene, CDR1 is DFQATT and CDR2 is SNEGSKA (reference sequence). The V and J ends lost 3 bases and 3 bases, in that order; junction bases with no gene match: 12.

The genes are TRBV29-1 and TRBJ1-2; 8 nucleotides match TRBD1. The ends lost 4 bases at V and 3 bases at J; junction bases unmatched: 10. Germline V lookup: CDR1 SQVTM, CDR2 ANQGSEA. The CDR3 consists of 15 residues. Here the CDR3 reads CSVVGQVLRDYGYTF. The CDR3 DNA reads TGCAGCGTTGTGGGACAGGTGCTAAGGGACTATGGCTACACCTTC.

About this clonotype itself: This may come from a read error, since a much larger clone is one base off. The rearrangement uses TRBV28 and TRBJ2-4, with 8 bases fitting TRBD2. The assigned J gene may be wrong: the sequence end matches TRBJ2-7 better. CDR3 length: 15 residues. The germline V gene has CDR1 MDHEN and CDR2 SYDVKM. CDR3 nucleotides: TGTGCCAGCAGTCAATTGACTAGCGCTAACTGCGAGCAGTACTTC. It yields the protein CASSQLTSANCEQYF.

As to this clonotype: A read error may be the cause here, since a much bigger clone is one base away. The chain is built from TRBV28 and TRBJ2-7; TRBD1 matches at 9 bases. This CDR3 contains 14 residues. CDR1 and CDR2 from the germline V gene are MDHEN and SYDVKM. J was trimmed by 6 bases and V by 5 bases; bases with no gene match: 8. The CDR3 DNA is TGTGCCAGCAGTGTGGGGACAGGGAGGCTCGAGCAGTACTTC. It codes for CASSVGTGRLEQYF.

The chain couples TRBV7-8 to TRBJ1-2; D might be TRBD1 (5 bases). Trimming stripped 5 bases from V and 6 bases from J, with 13 bases between. The CDR3 sequence is 13 residues long. Germline V gives CDR1 SGHVS, CDR2 FQNEAQ. The DNA of the CDR3 is TGTGCCAGCAGCCCTGGGAGGGGAGATGGCTACACCTTC. It specifies CASSPGRGDGYTF. The variable domain in full, completed from reference TRBV7-8 and TRBJ1-2, reads GAGVSQSPRYKVAKRGQDVALRCDPISGHVSLFWYQQALGQGPEFLTYFQNEAQLDKSGLPSDRFFAERPEGSVSTLKIQRTQQEDSAVYLCASSPGRGDGYTFGSGTRLTVV.

This clonotype was recorded a few times. J is TRBJ2-7 and V is TRBV7-2; no clear D gene. Germline-derived CDR1 and CDR2 are SGHTA and FQGNSA. The CDR3 runs 13 residues. Trimming removed 4 bases from V and 4 bases from J, with 11 bases in between. Written as DNA, the CDR3 is TGTGCCAGCAGCTGCGGTACTCGTTACGAGCAGTACTTC. Translating it yields CASSCGTRYEQYF. The variable domain in full, with the rest retrieved from reference TRBV7-2 and TRBJ2-7, is GAGVSQSPSNKVTEKGKDVELRCDPISGHTALYWYRQSLGQGLEFLIYFQGNSAPDKSGLPSDRFSAERTGGSVSTLTIQRTQQEDSAVYLCASSCGTRYEQYFGPGTRLTVT.

V usage is TRBV4-1 and J usage is TRBJ1-2; 9 bases align to TRBD1. The V and J ends lost 1 base and 8 bases, in that order; junction bases with no gene match: 11. Germline values: CDR1 MGHRA, CDR2 YSYEKL. This CDR3 spans 16 amino acids. As DNA, the CDR3 is TGCGCCAGCAGCCAAGGCCAACAGGGGGCGGCAGGGGGCTACACCTTC. It codes for CASSQGQQGAAGGYTF.